These 29 T cell receptor beta chains were sequenced from one sample in a study of T-cell reconstitution after alpha-beta-depleted transplantation in children. Preparation of the TCRbeta library used unique molecular identifiers. One entry per CDR3 protein results from TCRdb running MiXCR on the PCR reads. The sample consists of about 460,000 distinct CDR3 sequences, over 9.5% of them appearing once. Source: PBMCs, taken before TCRalphabeta/CD19-depleted stem cell transplant. The receptors shown here come from a child aged 2-15 years with inherited bone marrow failure, due to receive a stem cell transplant.

The table lists this clonotype with many counts. This chain links TRBV5-1 with TRBJ1-1, with TRBD1 matching over 10 bases. CDR3 length equals 14 residues. Germline CDR1 SGHRS, CDR2 YFSETQ. V shed 4 bases and J 5 bases; nucleotides not matched to a gene: 5. The CDR3 region is CASSPGQGQTEAFF. Here the CDR3 DNA reads TGCGCCAGCAGCCCGGGACAGGGGCAAACTGAAGCTTTCTTT.

At least ten counts were recorded for this clonotype. The rearrangement joins TRBV27 to TRBJ1-5; D is unclear. CDR3 size: 13 residues. Trimming removed 2 bases from V and 6 bases from J, with 8 bases in between. The V gene's germline CDR1 is MNHEY and CDR2 SMNVEV (reference sequence). The CDR3 loop is CASSLVIGQPQHF. CDR3 nucleotides: TGTGCCAGCAGTTTAGTTATCGGTCAGCCCCAGCATTTT.

This clonotype was counted ten times or more. The rearrangement uses TRBV28 and TRBJ2-3; 11 positions match TRBD2. Unmatched junction bases numbered 3, after V lost 3 bases and J lost 1 base. CDR1 MDHEN and CDR2 SYDVKM come from the germline V gene. CDR3 size: 16 residues. In DNA, the CDR3 is TGTGCCAGCAGTTTTCTTAGCGGGAGGGGCACAGATACGCAGTATTTT. Protein product: CASSFLSGRGTDTQYF. The full variable domain, in which reference TRBV28 and TRBJ2-3 provide the parts outside the CDR3, is DVKVTQSSRYLVKRTGEKVFLECVQDMDHENMFWYRQDPGLGLRLIYFSYDVKMKEKGDIPEGYSVSREKKERFSLILESASTNQTSMYLCASSFLSGRGTDTQYFGPGTRLTVL.

This clonotype was counted ten times or more. The genes are TRBV28 and TRBJ1-2; weak D call: TRBD1 (5 bases). The CDR3 spans 12 residues. Germline loops: CDR1 MDHEN, CDR2 SYDVKM. V was cut by 4 bases and J by 5 bases, with 8 bases left in between. CDR3 nucleotides: TGTGCCAGCAGTTGGGGGAATTATGGCTACACCTTC. It translates to CASSWGNYGYTF.

This clonotype was seen many times. V and J are TRBV4-1 and TRBJ2-3; possible D gene TRBD1, 5 bases. The ends were cut back, 4 bases at V and 1 base at J, with 15 bases in the middle. From germline, CDR1 is MGHRA and CDR2 YSYEKL. The CDR3 loop spans 16 amino acids. Here the CDR3 reads CASSPTPGYGTDTQYF. Written as DNA, the CDR3 is TGCGCCAGCAGCCCAACCCCAGGGTATGGCACAGATACGCAGTATTTT.

The table lists this clonotype with many counts. The chain is built from TRBV28 and TRBJ1-1, with a weak D call TRBD1 (5 bases). The CDR3 sequence is 16 residues long. In germline, CDR1 is MDHEN, CDR2 SYDVKM. V lost 6 bases and J 2 bases, leaving 19 bases between the germline ends. CDR3 sequence (DNA): TGTGCCAGCAGCGAAAGGGCAGGGATGTTTAACACTGAAGCTTTCTTT. It codes for CASSERAGMFNTEAFF.

This clonotype was found many times. V is TRBV19 and J is TRBJ2-2; 9 positions agree with TRBD2. V trimming: 3 bases; J trimming: 4 bases; junction bases outside the gene matches: 3. In germline, CDR1 is LNHDA, CDR2 SQIVND (reference sequence). CDR3 length: 15 amino acids. The CDR3 here is CASSIGGRATGELFF. CDR3 nucleotide sequence: TGTGCCAGTAGTATTGGCGGGAGGGCCACCGGGGAGCTGTTTTTT. The whole variable domain, filled in from reference TRBV19 and TRBJ2-2, reads DGGITQSPKYLFRKEGQNVTLSCEQNLNHDAMYWYRQDPGQGLRLIYYSQIVNDFQKGDIAEGYSVSREKKESFPLTVTSAQKNPTAFYLCASSIGGRATGELFFGEGSRLTVL.

Notes on this clonotype: This may stem from a read error, because a much larger clone lies one nucleotide away. The final CDR3 position lacks the conserved phenylalanine or tryptophan, pointing to a likely read error. The chain couples TRBV27 to TRBJ2-1, with TRBD1 matching 10 bases. The length of the CDR3 is 14 residues. V trimming: 8 bases; J trimming: 6 bases; junction bases outside the gene matches: 7. CDR1 and CDR2 (germline): MNHEY, SMNVEV (reference sequence). The CDR3 region is CASRQGAGGNEQFC. CDR3 nucleotides: TGTGCCAGCCGACAGGGGGCGGGGGGCAATGAGCAGTTCTGC.

The gene calls are TRBV15 and TRBJ1-5; 12 bases are shared with TRBD1. J was trimmed by 7 bases and V by 3 bases; bases with no gene match: 4. The CDR3 loop spans 15 amino acids. CDR1 is LNHNV and CDR2 is YYDKDF in the germline V gene (reference sequence). Here the CDR3 reads CATSSGTGGRQPQHF. DNA of the CDR3: TGTGCCACCAGCAGCGGGACAGGGGGCAGGCAGCCCCAGCATTTT.

The chain carries TRBV5-1 and TRBJ2-6, with no clear D. Trimming cost V 0 bases and J 0 bases, with 7 bases left between them. From germline, CDR1 is SGHRS and CDR2 YFSETQ. The CDR3 is 16 amino acids. CDR3 sequence: CASSLAGYSGANVLTF. The CDR3 DNA reads as TGCGCCAGCAGCTTGGCCGGTTACTCTGGGGCCAACGTCCTGACTTTC.

This clonotype was detected ten times or more. This sequence joins TRBV4-3 and TRBJ2-3; 8 bases match TRBD2. The length of the CDR3 is 16 residues. Trimming cost V 0 bases and J 3 bases; bases outside gene matches: 5. Germline V gene sequence: CDR1 LGHNA, CDR2 YSLEER. The CDR3 reads CASSQEDSGMTDTQYF. CDR3 coding DNA: TGCGCCAGCAGCCAAGAGGATAGCGGGATGACAGATACGCAGTATTTT.

This clonotype has more than one count but fewer than ten. The chain employs TRBV20-1 and TRBJ1-5; a weak D match, TRBD1 (6 bases). This CDR3 has 14 residues. Trimming removed 3 bases at V and 7 bases at J, with 16 bases between. CDR1 and CDR2 (germline): DFQATT, SNEGSKA (reference sequence). DNA of the CDR3: TGCAGTGCTAGGTCCCCCAGGGGTAGACAGCCCCAGCATTTT. Its translation: CSARSPRGRQPQHF.

The chain combines TRBV27 with TRBJ2-5; tentatively, D is TRBD1 (8 bases). The germline gives CDR1 MNHEY, CDR2 SMNVEV (reference sequence). CDR3 length: 17 amino acids. Trimming left V 6 bases short and J 0 bases short, with 20 bases between. DNA of the CDR3: TGTGCCAGCAGCGACAAGCGGGACAGGACTCACCAAGAGACCCAGTACTTC. Encoded protein: CASSDKRDRTHQETQYF.

In DNA form, the CDR3 reads TGTGCCAGTAGTATCGGGACTAGATCAAACCCCGGGGAGCTGTTTTTT. As protein: CASSIGTRSNPGELFF. The chain employs TRBV19 and TRBJ2-2; 8 positions agree with TRBD2. Germline V lookup: CDR1 LNHDA, CDR2 SQIVND (reference sequence). The J segment lost 6 bases and the V segment lost 3 bases, leaving 9 bases of the junction unmatched. This CDR3 has 16 residues.

This clonotype appeared many times. The chain carries TRBV12-3 or TRBV12-4 and TRBJ2-2; 7 bases line up with TRBD1. Trimming took 6 bases from V and 6 from J; bases not matched to a gene: 10. The CDR3 has 15 residues. CDR3 loop: CASREGGASSGELFF. CDR3 DNA: TGTGCCAGCAGGGAAGGGGGCGCTTCTTCCGGGGAGCTGTTTTTT.

The genes are TRBV9 and TRBJ2-3, with D possibly being TRBD1 or TRBD2 (6 bases each). Germline V gene lookup returns CDR1 SGDLS and CDR2 YYNGEE. Trimming shortened V by 4 bases and J by 5 bases, and 20 bases separated the two germline ends. The CDR3 has 16 amino acids. The CDR3 nucleotides are TGTGCCAGCAGCTATCCGGGGGCAGGGGTTGGAGATACGCAGTATTTT. Translated: CASSYPGAGVGDTQYF.

This clonotype was seen more than once but under ten times. The J gene is TRBJ2-3, the V gene TRBV7-9, with a possible D match to TRBD2 (5 bases). Trimming left V 7 bases short and J 3 bases short, with 17 bases between. Germline-derived CDR1 and CDR2 are SEHNR and FQNEAQ (reference sequence). The CDR3 length is 15 residues. In nucleotides, the CDR3 is TGTGCCAGCACCACTTGGGCGGGCGCTACAGATACGCAGTATTTT. Protein sequence: CASTTWAGATDTQYF.

This clonotype was counted between two and nine times. The chain recombines TRBV30 with TRBJ2-1; D unresolved. The CDR3 is made up of 13 amino acids. V was trimmed by 0 bases and J by 8 bases, leaving 11 bases between them. Looked up from germline, CDR1 is GTSNPN and CDR2 is SVGIG (reference sequence). CDR3 DNA sequence: TGTGCCTGGAGTGTTGCGAGACTCGATGAGCAGTTCTTC. This codes for CAWSVARLDEQFF.

The V call is TRBV7-9, the J call TRBJ2-3; D might be TRBD1 (6 bases). Trimming cost V 5 bases and J 5 bases, with 11 bases left between them. Germline V lookup: CDR1 SEHNR, CDR2 FQNEAQ (reference sequence). The CDR3 covers 13 residues. CDR3 residues: CASSGGGLDTQYF. The CDR3 DNA reads as TGTGCCAGCAGCGGGGGCGGGCTAGATACGCAGTATTTT.

This clonotype was counted at least ten times. The V and J genes are TRBV5-1 and TRBJ2-3; the D gene is possibly TRBD2 (5 bases). Germline loops: CDR1 SGHRS, CDR2 YFSETQ. V was pared by 3 bases and J by 2 bases, with 13 bases between. The CDR3 length is 15 residues. In DNA form, the CDR3 reads TGCGCCAGCAGCTGGCCCAGGAGGCACACAGATACGCAGTATTTT. Translation: CASSWPRRHTDTQYF.

This clonotype appeared many times. The chain is built from TRBV10-3 and TRBJ2-7, with TRBD1 matching 10 bases. V gave up 6 bases and J gave up 6 bases; unmatched junction bases: 8. Germline V gene data show CDR1 as ENHRY and CDR2 as SYGVKD. This CDR3 is 14 amino acids long. In DNA form, the CDR3 reads TGTGCCATCAGGGAGACAGGGGGCGCGGGCGAGCAGTACTTC. As protein: CAIRETGGAGEQYF.

CDR3 sequence: CASSSRGPTSGRRDTQYF. DNA for the CDR3: TGTGCCAGCAGCTCTAGGGGTCCAACTAGCGGGAGAAGAGATACGCAGTATTTT. V and J are TRBV7-6 and TRBJ2-3, with 11 bases matching TRBD2. Germline CDR1 and CDR2: SGHVS and FNYEAQ. There are 18 residues in the CDR3. With V trimmed by 4 bases and J by 5 bases, 14 bases remained unmatched.

In this sample, this clonotype turned up many times. V and J are TRBV27 and TRBJ1-5; D call uncertain. The germline V and J ends were trimmed by 2 bases and 2 bases, with 10 bases remaining between them. The CDR3 is 15 residues long. CDR1 MNHEY and CDR2 SMNVEV come from the germline V gene (reference sequence). This chain's CDR3 is CASSLAGSGNQPQHF. The CDR3 coding sequence is TGTGCCAGCAGTTTAGCGGGTTCGGGCAATCAGCCCCAGCATTTT.

This clonotype was detected ten times or more. This chain links TRBV7-8 with TRBJ2-6; D remains unclear. Germline CDR1 is SGHVS and CDR2 is FQNEAQ. The V gene lost 5 bases and the J gene lost 2 bases, with 13 bases spanning the gap. The CDR3 length is 16 residues. The CDR3 nucleotides read TGTGCCAGCAGCCAGGACCTTTTCCCTGGGGCCAACGTCCTGACTTTC. Translation gives CASSQDLFPGANVLTF. The entire variable domain, with the rest obtained from reference TRBV7-8 and TRBJ2-6, is as follows: GAGVSQSPRYKVAKRGQDVALRCDPISGHVSLFWYQQALGQGPEFLTYFQNEAQLDKSGLPSDRFFAERPEGSVSTLKIQRTQQEDSAVYLCASSQDLFPGANVLTFGAGSRLTVL.

There are many counts of this clonotype. The V gene is TRBV29-1, the J gene TRBJ2-5; a weak D match, TRBD1 (6 bases). Trimming took off 5 bases at V and 4 bases at J, with 17 bases between the two ends. The CDR3 has 14 residues. CDR1 and CDR2 (germline): SQVTM, ANQGSEA. CDR3 coding DNA: TGCAGCGTTAGGCAGATTGGGGGCACAGAGACCCAGTACTTC. This translates into CSVRQIGGTETQYF.

This clonotype appeared many times. The rearrangement links TRBV27 to TRBJ1-1; perhaps TRBD1 as D (6 bases). Per the germline V gene, CDR1 is MNHEY and CDR2 is SMNVEV (reference sequence). The CDR3 has 13 residues. V lost 4 bases and J 6 bases, leaving 12 bases between the germline ends. DNA of the CDR3: TGTGCCAGCAGTTCCGGGGGCGAGGCTGAAGCTTTCTTT. Translating it yields CASSSGGEAEAFF.

This clonotype has a count of ten or more. This chain joins TRBV5-1 and TRBJ2-5; 8 bases agree with TRBD2. Unmatched junction bases numbered 8, after V lost 2 bases and J lost 2 bases. Germline lookup yields CDR1 SGHRS and CDR2 YFSETQ. There are 16 residues in the CDR3. CDR3 loop: CASSLSRPSGQETQYF. As DNA, the CDR3 is TGCGCCAGCAGCTTATCTAGGCCTAGCGGGCAAGAGACCCAGTACTTC.

This clonotype was observed many times. V usage is TRBV7-9 and J usage is TRBJ2-7, with D maybe TRBD1 (5 bases). CDR3 length: 13 residues. Germline CDR1 SEHNR, CDR2 FQNEAQ (reference sequence). V was pared by 1 base and J by 6 bases, with 10 bases between. The CDR3: CASSLGRQSEQYF. The CDR3 nucleotides read TGTGCCAGCAGCTTAGGAAGACAGTCCGAGCAGTACTTC.

This clonotype showed up many times. The V gene is TRBV20-1, the J gene TRBJ2-2; D is possibly TRBD2 (6 bases). This CDR3 contains 16 residues. V was cut by 6 bases and J by 1 base, with 18 bases left in between. Per the germline V gene, CDR1 is DFQATT and CDR2 is SNEGSKA (reference sequence). This CDR3 reads CSARISGGKNTGELFF. CDR3 bases: TGCAGTGCCAGGATCTCTGGCGGGAAGAACACCGGGGAGCTGTTTTTT.